The rows below give T cell receptor beta chains drawn from one sample of a study of human T cells and chemical hapten exposure. One entry per CDR3 protein results from TCRdb running MiXCR on the RACE reads. The profile shows about 82,000 distinct CDR3 sequences, less than 8.5% of them singletons. The sample here was whole blood, taken in connection with sensitization to the hapten diphenylcyclopropenone (DPC). The receptors stem from a woman aged 25 to 39 with alopecia areata. Some clones in this sample may be carry-over from other donors' samples. CDR3s include the opening cysteine and the closing phenylalanine or tryptophan. Each record gives: J gene, D gene, V gene, clone size, CDR3 DNA, CDR3 protein. D genes are given only for firm matches. Clone size is given for some rows only: seen once, a few or many times, or a class if the clone is expanded.

>TRBJ2-7|NA|TRBV20-1|many
TGCAGTGCTAAACCTCAGGGAAGGGTTCGATACGAGCAGTACTTC
CSAKPQGRVRYEQYF
>TRBJ2-7|TRBD1|TRBV20-1|many
TGCAGTGCGCAACAGGGGGCTTTTCCTTACGAGCAGTACTTC
CSAQQGAFPYEQYF
>TRBJ1-1|TRBD1|TRBV29-1|NA
TGCAGCGTTGAAGCCGGGACAGGGAGGTGGTACACTGAAGCTTTCTTT
CSVEAGTGRWYTEAFF
>TRBJ2-2|NA|TRBV5-1|few
TGCGCCAGCAGCTTGGACAGGATGAACACCGGGGAGCTGTTTTTT
CASSLDRMNTGELFF
>TRBJ1-5|NA|TRBV20-1|NA
TGCAGTGCTGGCGGGACCAATCAGCCCCAGCATTTT
CSAGGTNQPQHF
>TRBJ1-3|NA|TRBV20-1|many
TGCAGTGCTATCACGTCTGGAAACACCATATATTTT
CSAITSGNTIYF
>TRBJ1-1|NA|TRBV12-3/TRBV12-4|many
TGTGCCAGCAGTTTAGGGACCGGGGCCTGGGGCACTGAAGCTTTCTTT
CASSLGTGAWGTEAFF
>TRBJ2-3|NA|TRBV18|many
TGTGCCAGCTCACCATCGCAGGCCACAGATACGCAGTATTTT
CASSPSQATDTQYF
>TRBJ2-5|TRBD1|TRBV7-9|NA
TGTACCAGCAGCTTAGCGGAGGGACAGGTGGAGACCCAGTACTTC
CTSSLAEGQVETQYF
>TRBJ2-3|NA|TRBV20-1|NA
TGCAGTGCTATAGGGGTGGATACGCAGTGTTTT
CSAIGVDTQCF
>TRBJ1-5|NA|TRBV7-6|many
TGTGCCAGCAGTCGGCGCGGTCTCAATCAGCCCCAGCATTTT
CASSRRGLNQPQHF
>TRBJ2-7|NA|TRBV5-4|few
TGTGCCAGCAGCTTTTACGGAGGGAGGCGTTACGAGCAGTACTTC
CASSFYGGRRYEQYF
>TRBJ1-1|TRBD1|TRBV20-1|few
TGCAGTGCTAGAGCAGGGGGGGCTGAAGCTTTCTTT
CSARAGGAEAFF
>TRBJ1-5|NA|TRBV7-6|NA
TGTGCCACCGCGAGTTCGGACAGCGGTCAGCCCCAGCATTTT
CATASSDSGQPQHF
>TRBJ2-3|NA|TRBV9|few
TGTGCCAGCAGCGTAGGTGGAGGGCAGCTCACAGATACGCAGTATTTT
CASSVGGGQLTDTQYF
>TRBJ1-2|NA|TRBV7-9|few
TGTGCCAGCAGCTTATACTCAGGGGCCCATGGCTACACCTTC
CASSLYSGAHGYTF
>TRBJ1-5|NA|TRBV6-5|NA
TGTGCCAGCAGTCCGGCCATTAATAGCAATCAGCCCCAGCATTTT
CASSPAINSNQPQHF
>TRBJ1-6|NA|TRBV20-1|many
TGCAGTGCTAGAGATCTGCCAGGTTATAATTCACCCCTCCACTTT
CSARDLPGYNSPLHF
>TRBJ2-1|TRBD2|TRBV5-1|many
TGCGCCAGCAGCTTACTTACACTAGCGGGGGGCTCCTACAATGAGCAGTTCTTC
CASSLLTLAGGSYNEQFF
>TRBJ2-7|NA|TRBV6-2/TRBV6-3|NA
TGTGCCAGCAGTTATTATGGCAGGGACTACGAGCAGTACTTC
CASSYYGRDYEQYF